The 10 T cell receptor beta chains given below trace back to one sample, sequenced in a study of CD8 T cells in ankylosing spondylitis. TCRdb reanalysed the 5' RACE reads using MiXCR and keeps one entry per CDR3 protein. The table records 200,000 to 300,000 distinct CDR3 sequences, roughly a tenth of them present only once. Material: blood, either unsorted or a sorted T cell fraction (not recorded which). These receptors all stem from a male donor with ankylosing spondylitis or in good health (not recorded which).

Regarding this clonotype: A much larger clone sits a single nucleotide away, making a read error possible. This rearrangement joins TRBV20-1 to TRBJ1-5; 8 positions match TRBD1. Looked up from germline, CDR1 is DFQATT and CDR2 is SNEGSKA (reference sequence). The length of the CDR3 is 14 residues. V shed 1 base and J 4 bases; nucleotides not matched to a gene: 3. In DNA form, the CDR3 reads TGCAGTGCTAGAGGTTGGGACAGGAATCAGCCCCAGCATTTT. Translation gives CSARGWDRNQPQHF.

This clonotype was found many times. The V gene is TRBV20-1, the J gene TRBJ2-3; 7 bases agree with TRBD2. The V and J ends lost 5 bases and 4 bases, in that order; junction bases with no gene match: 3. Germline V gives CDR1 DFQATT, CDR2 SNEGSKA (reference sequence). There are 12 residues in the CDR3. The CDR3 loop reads CSADLAADTQYF. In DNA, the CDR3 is TGCAGTGCTGATCTAGCGGCAGATACGCAGTATTTT.

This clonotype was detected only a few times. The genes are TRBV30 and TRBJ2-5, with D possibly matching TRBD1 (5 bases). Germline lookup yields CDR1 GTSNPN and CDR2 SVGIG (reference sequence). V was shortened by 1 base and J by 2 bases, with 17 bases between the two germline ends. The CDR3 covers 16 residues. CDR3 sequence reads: CAWSAKGPGQQETQYF. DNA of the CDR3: TGTGCCTGGAGTGCTAAAGGCCCAGGGCAGCAAGAGACCCAGTACTTC.

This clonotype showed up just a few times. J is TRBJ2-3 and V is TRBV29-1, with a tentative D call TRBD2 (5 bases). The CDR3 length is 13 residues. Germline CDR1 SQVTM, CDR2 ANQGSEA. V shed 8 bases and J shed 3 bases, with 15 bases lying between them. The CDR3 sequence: CSPKRVLTDTQYF. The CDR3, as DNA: TGCAGCCCTAAGAGGGTCCTTACAGATACGCAGTATTTT.

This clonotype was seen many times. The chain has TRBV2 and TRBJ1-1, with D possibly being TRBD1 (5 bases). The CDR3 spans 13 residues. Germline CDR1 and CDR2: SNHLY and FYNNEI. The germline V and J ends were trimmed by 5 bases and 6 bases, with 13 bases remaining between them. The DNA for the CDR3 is TGTGCCAGCAGTCCCCGGGGGGACGCTGAAGCTTTCTTT. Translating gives CASSPRGDAEAFF.

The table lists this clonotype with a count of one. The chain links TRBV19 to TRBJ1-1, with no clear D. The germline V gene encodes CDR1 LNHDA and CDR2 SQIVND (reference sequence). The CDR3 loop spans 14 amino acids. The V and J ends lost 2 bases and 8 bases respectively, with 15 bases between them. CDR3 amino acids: CASSIHWAAEEAFF. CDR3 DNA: TGTGCCAGTAGTATACATTGGGCAGCCGAAGAAGCTTTCTTT.

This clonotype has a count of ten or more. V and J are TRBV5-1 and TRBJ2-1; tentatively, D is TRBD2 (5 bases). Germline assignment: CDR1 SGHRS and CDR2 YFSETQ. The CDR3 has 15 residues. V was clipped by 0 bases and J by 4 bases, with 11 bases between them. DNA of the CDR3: TGCGCCAGCAGCTTGGGGGAGAGCCCTTACAATGAGCAGTTCTTC. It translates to CASSLGESPYNEQFF.

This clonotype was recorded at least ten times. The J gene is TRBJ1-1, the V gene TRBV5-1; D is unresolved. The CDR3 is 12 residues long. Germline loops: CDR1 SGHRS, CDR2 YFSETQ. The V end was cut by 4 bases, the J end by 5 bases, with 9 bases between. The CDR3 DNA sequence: TGCGCCAGCAGCGACGGGAGGACTGAAGCTTTCTTT. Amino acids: CASSDGRTEAFF.

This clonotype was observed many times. The CDR3, as DNA: TGTGCCAGCAGCGGGGACGTAGGGGTAGCAGATACGCAGTATTTT. Its translation is CASSGDVGVADTQYF. The J gene is TRBJ2-3, the V gene TRBV7-2; D may correspond to TRBD1 or TRBD2 (5 bases each). The CDR3 length is 15 residues. V was clipped by 5 bases and J by 4 bases, with 16 bases between them. CDR1 SGHTA and CDR2 FQGNSA come from the germline V gene.

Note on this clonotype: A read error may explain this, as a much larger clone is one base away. As DNA, the CDR3 is TGTGCCAGCAGTTCCCAACAGGGGAACTACGAGCAGTACTTC. This encodes CASSSQQGNYEQYF. The rearrangement joins TRBV27 to TRBJ2-7; the match to TRBD1 covers 7 bases. Per germline, CDR1 MNHEY and CDR2 SMNVEV (reference sequence). This CDR3 has 14 amino acids. J lost 3 bases, V lost 4 bases, and 6 bases had no gene match.